One and the same sample provided the 23 T cell receptor beta chains below, sequenced in a study of OX40 agonist ivuxolimab in advanced cancers. Produced via immunoSEQ multiplex PCR; TCRdb's table is partial and in-frame only. The table has more than 65,000 clones, around 80% seen once. Sequencing was performed on CD4+ or CD8+ T cells sorted from blood, taken in a trial of the OX40 agonist ivuxolimab. The receptors were sampled from an adult with an advanced solid tumor such as melanoma, head and neck, liver or kidney cancer.

This clone was recorded only once. The V and J genes are TRBV4-2 and TRBJ2-2; 13 nucleotides align to TRBD2. V shed 3 bases, J shed 7 bases, and the junction held 5 bases outside the gene matches. The CDR3 totals 16 residues. Germline CDR1 is LGHNA and CDR2 is YNFKEQ. The DNA of the CDR3 is TGTGCCAGCAGCCAGGACACTAGCGGGAGGGTCGGGGAGCTGTTTTTT. Translation gives CASSQDTSGRVGELFF.

The table lists this clone with many counts. The rearrangement links TRBV11-2 to TRBJ1-1, with D possibly being TRBD1 (5 bases). The CDR3 length is 16 residues. CDR1 and CDR2 (germline): SGHAT, FQNNGV. Trimming shortened V by 2 bases and J by 4 bases, and 17 bases separated the two germline ends. The CDR3 DNA reads TGTGCCAGCAGCTTAAAGGGCAGGGCTTGGTCCACTGAAGCTTTCTTT. It codes for CASSLKGRAWSTEAFF.

The J gene is TRBJ2-3, the V gene TRBV5-4, with D possibly being TRBD1 (5 bases). Trimming stripped 7 bases from V and 3 bases from J, with 9 bases between. There are 12 residues in the CDR3. Germline CDR1 reads SGHNT; CDR2 reads YYREEE (reference sequence). As DNA, the CDR3 is TGTGCCAGCGGCAGGGTTACAGATACGCAGTATTTT. Its translation is CASGRVTDTQYF. Supplemented by reference TRBV5-4 and TRBJ2-3, the full variable domain reads ETGVTQSPTHLIKTRGQQVTLRCSSQSGHNTVSWYQQALGQGPQFIFQYYREEENGRGNFPPRFSGLQFPNYSSELNVNALELDDSALYLCASGRVTDTQYFGPGTRLTVL.

The J gene is TRBJ2-2, the V gene TRBV9, with D possibly called TRBD1 or TRBD2 (5 bases each). The germline CDR1 and CDR2 sequences are SGDLS and YYNGEE. V gave up 1 base and J gave up 2 bases, with 15 bases separating them. The CDR3 runs to 17 residues. CDR3 region: CASSVSGQAKNTGELFF. The CDR3 DNA sequence: TGTGCCAGCAGCGTATCGGGGCAGGCCAAAAACACCGGGGAGCTGTTTTTT.

V usage is TRBV30 and J usage is TRBJ2-1; 8 bases are a match to TRBD1. The length of the CDR3 is 13 residues. The germline CDR1 and CDR2 sequences are GTSNPN and SVGIG (reference sequence). The ends lost 5 bases at V and 4 bases at J; junction bases unmatched: 4. DNA of the CDR3: TGTGCCTGGCGGCGGACAGGGTACAATGAGCAGTTCTTC. It encodes CAWRRTGYNEQFF.

The CDR3 nucleotides are TGTGCCAGCAGCTTAGCCCGACAGGGTGGCAGACGAGCTGAAGCTTTCTTT. It codes for CASSLARQGGRRAEAFF. V is TRBV13 and J is TRBJ1-1, with 7 bases aligning to TRBD1. The V segment lost 1 base and the J segment 6 bases; nucleotides outside the gene matches: 14. The CDR3 is 17 residues long. Per germline, CDR1 PRHDT and CDR2 FYEKMQ (reference sequence).

The V gene is TRBV19, the J gene TRBJ2-7; 8 bases are a match to TRBD1. The CDR3 is made up of 16 amino acids. Germline CDR1 is LNHDA and CDR2 is SQIVND (reference sequence). Trimming removed 1 base from V and 3 bases from J; junction bases left unmatched: 8. This CDR3 reads CASSIGGTGSRYEQYF. CDR3 bases: TGTGCCAGTAGTATAGGGGGGACAGGCAGCCGCTACGAGCAGTACTTC.

The J gene is TRBJ2-5, the V gene TRBV6-4; D perhaps matches TRBD2 (6 bases). Trimming stripped 4 bases from V and 7 bases from J, with 13 bases between. The CDR3 sequence is 13 residues long. CDR1 MRHNA and CDR2 SNTAGT come from the germline V gene. The CDR3 spells CASSADPGGTQYF. As DNA, the CDR3 is TGTGCCAGCAGTGCCGATCCCGGGGGGACCCAGTACTTC.

In its sample, this clone was seen a few times. The V and J genes are TRBV28 and TRBJ2-7; D is possibly TRBD1 or TRBD2 (5 bases each). Trimming left V 2 bases short and J 7 bases short, with 24 bases between. This CDR3 contains 17 residues. Germline V gene sequence: CDR1 MDHEN, CDR2 SYDVKM. The CDR3 bases are TGTGCCAGCAGTTTAAAAGGCCGGGGTCAGGGAATGAGAGAGCAGTACTTC. Translating gives CASSLKGRGQGMREQYF.

The CDR3 nucleotides read TGTGCCAGCAGCAGAGGACAGAGGGAGACCCAGTACTTC. As protein: CASSRGQRETQYF. The rearrangement joins TRBV7-9 to TRBJ2-5; tentatively, D is TRBD1 (6 bases). CDR1 and CDR2 (germline): SEHNR, FQNEAQ (reference sequence). The V end lost 5 bases, the J end lost 5 bases, and 12 bases lay between the germline ends. The CDR3 length is 13 residues.

This clone was seen once. V and J are TRBV6-6 and TRBJ2-5, with TRBD2 matching 12 bases. V lost 6 bases and J lost 5; bases outside the gene matches: 7. Germline assignment: CDR1 MNHNY and CDR2 SVGAGI (reference sequence). This CDR3 spans 15 amino acids. CDR3 DNA sequence: TGTGCCAGCAGCCGACTAGCGGGGGCGGGGGAGACCCAGTACTTC. Residues: CASSRLAGAGETQYF.

The chain joins TRBV2 to TRBJ2-7; D not resolved. Germline V gives CDR1 SNHLY, CDR2 FYNNEI. The CDR3 totals 14 residues. V gave up 3 bases and J gave up 6 bases, with 15 bases separating them. CDR3 protein: CASSEISLSGEQYF. In nucleotides, the CDR3 is TGTGCCAGCAGTGAGATAAGTCTCTCGGGCGAGCAGTACTTC.

The chain carries TRBV30 and TRBJ1-2; unclear D gene. The CDR3 runs 11 residues. Germline CDR1 and CDR2: GTSNPN and SVGIG (reference sequence). Trimming took off 8 bases at V and 8 bases at J, with 15 bases between the two ends. The CDR3 DNA reads TGTGCCCTCCCGGGAGAAGGAGGCTACACCTTC. Translated: CALPGEGGYTF.

This chain's CDR3 is CASSPVKEDKRETQYF. In nucleotides, the CDR3 is TGTGCCAGCTCACCAGTTAAAGAGGACAAGCGGGAGACCCAGTACTTC. This chain links TRBV18 with TRBJ2-5; D is perhaps TRBD1 or TRBD2 (5 bases each). Germline V gives CDR1 KGHSH, CDR2 LQKENI. CDR3 length: 16 amino acids. Trimming cost V 2 bases and J 5 bases, with 18 bases left between them. The complete variable domain, with remaining parts taken from reference TRBV18 and TRBJ2-5, reads NAGVMQNPRHLVRRRGQEARLRCSPMKGHSHVYWYRQLPEEGLKFMVYLQKENIIDESGMPKERFSAEFPKEGPSILRIQQVVRGDSAAYFCASSPVKEDKRETQYFGPGTRLLVL.

The chain joins TRBV5-1 to TRBJ2-2, with a tentative D call TRBD1 (5 bases). Per the germline V gene, CDR1 is SGHRS and CDR2 is YFSETQ. The CDR3 runs 16 residues. Trimming removed 2 bases from V and 2 bases from J, with 13 bases in between. CDR3 coding DNA: TGCGCCAGCAGCTTTCAGGGATACACAAACACCGGGGAGCTGTTTTTT. Translated: CASSFQGYTNTGELFF. The variable domain in full, with the rest retrieved from reference TRBV5-1 and TRBJ2-2, is KAGVTQTPRYLIKTRGQQVTLSCSPISGHRSVSWYQQTPGQGLQFLFEYFSETQRNKGNFPGRFSGRQFSNSRSEMNVSTLELGDSALYLCASSFQGYTNTGELFFGEGSRLTVL.

This chain joins TRBV27 and TRBJ2-1, with 9 bases identical to TRBD2. The CDR3 covers 15 residues. V was clipped by 5 bases and J by 5 bases; unmatched bases: 7. The germline CDR1 and CDR2 sequences are MNHEY and SMNVEV (reference sequence). The CDR3 region has the DNA TGTGCCAGCAGTCCCCGGGGGACTAGCAACAATGAGCAGTTCTTC. Amino acids: CASSPRGTSNNEQFF.

This chain links TRBV18 with TRBJ2-7; 12 bases fit TRBD1. Germline V gene sequence: CDR1 KGHSH, CDR2 LQKENI. The ends lost 0 bases at V and 7 bases at J; junction bases unmatched: 7. The CDR3 loop spans 16 amino acids. The chain's CDR3 is CASSPPGQGARGEQYF. The CDR3 DNA reads TGTGCCAGCTCACCACCGGGACAGGGGGCCCGGGGAGAGCAGTACTTC. Supplemented by reference TRBV18 and TRBJ2-7, the full variable domain reads NAGVMQNPRHLVRRRGQEARLRCSPMKGHSHVYWYRQLPEEGLKFMVYLQKENIIDESGMPKERFSAEFPKEGPSILRIQQVVRGDSAAYFCASSPPGQGARGEQYFGPGTRLTVT.

The chain joins TRBV7-9 to TRBJ1-3, with D unclear. The ends were cut back, 7 bases at V and 4 bases at J, with 11 bases in the middle. CDR3 size: 13 residues. Germline values: CDR1 SEHNR, CDR2 FQNEAQ (reference sequence). CDR3 DNA: TGTGCCAGCACCCAAGGAAGAGGAAACACCATATATTTT. Its protein product is CASTQGRGNTIYF.

This clone was seen more than once but under ten times. The J gene is TRBJ1-6, the V gene TRBV7-9; D ambiguous. Trimming cost V 1 base and J 3 bases, with 10 bases left between them. Germline assignment: CDR1 SEHNR and CDR2 FQNEAQ (reference sequence). There are 16 residues in the CDR3. CDR3 region: CASSLGSGFYNSPLHF. DNA of the CDR3: TGTGCCAGCAGCTTAGGGTCCGGATTCTATAATTCACCCCTCCACTTT. Based on the CDR3 plus reference TRBV7-9 and TRBJ1-6, the full variable domain is DTGVSQNPRHKITKRGQNVTFRCDPISEHNRLYWYRQTLGQGPEFLTYFQNEAQLEKSRLLSDRFSAERPKGSFSTLEIQRTEQGDSAMYLCASSLGSGFYNSPLHFGNGTRLTVT.

CDR3 sequence reads: CASSYPGAQYF. The CDR3 DNA reads as TGTGCCAGCAGTTACCCGGGGGCCCAGTACTTC. The V call is TRBV2, the J call TRBJ2-5, with D perhaps matching TRBD2 (6 bases). The V end was cut by 5 bases, the J end by 9 bases, with 10 bases between. Germline V gene lookup returns CDR1 SNHLY and CDR2 FYNNEI. The length of the CDR3 is 11 residues.

The rearrangement links TRBV10-1 to TRBJ2-4; 11 bases map to TRBD1. The CDR3 consists of 17 residues. Trimming removed 0 bases from V and 6 bases from J; junction bases left unmatched: 7. Germline lookup yields CDR1 WNHNN and CDR2 SYGVQD (reference sequence). This CDR3 reads CASSESVGQGGRNIQYF. The CDR3 DNA is TGCGCCAGCAGTGAGTCGGTGGGACAGGGGGGGAGAAACATTCAGTACTTC.

J is TRBJ1-1 and V is TRBV2; D remains ambiguous. The CDR3 spans 12 residues. Germline CDR1 reads SNHLY; CDR2 reads FYNNEI. V lost 8 bases and J 4 bases, leaving 11 bases between the germline ends. The CDR3 DNA is TGTGCCAGCGAGAAAACGGGCACTGAAGCTTTCTTT. This codes for CASEKTGTEAFF.

By its share, this clone is medium-sized (0.01 to 0.1%). This chain joins TRBV19 and TRBJ2-1; no firm D call. Per the germline V gene, CDR1 is LNHDA and CDR2 is SQIVND (reference sequence). There are 14 residues in the CDR3. Trimming pared 4 bases from V and 7 bases from J, leaving 14 bases between. The CDR3 region is CASSTPWGGNEQFF. Written as DNA, the CDR3 is TGTGCCAGTAGTACCCCATGGGGTGGGAATGAGCAGTTCTTC.